The clone carrying this T cell receptor (beta chain) was detected a few times. Its matching antigen is unknown. The V gene's germline CDR1 is MNHEY and CDR2 SVGAGI. Trimming pared 2 bases from V and 4 bases from J, leaving 15 bases between. The CDR3 runs to 15 residues. These data originate in a study of T-cell memory formation after mild COVID-19. About the research overall: In these data, TCR clusters were largely donor specific.

TCRdb independently ran MiXCR on the 5' RACE reads; one entry per CDR3 protein. Of roughly 510,000 distinct CDR3 sequences in the sample, 17% were seen once. Broader study findings: Researchers found some responding clones in pre-infection memory, a sign that cross-reactive memory joined. Among clones contracting day 15 to 85, CD4/CD8 was balanced, whereas later expanders leaned CD4+. Mostly located in CM and EM were contracting CD4+ clones, with contracting CD8+ clones located in EMRA.

The chain is built from TRBV6-5 and TRBJ2-7, with D perhaps TRBD1 (7 bases). The source is an adult woman who had mild COVID-19 (a few samples of this study predate the infection). Cell type and time point are not known. Sequences were obtained from PBMCs or a T cell subset sorted from them (not recorded which). CDR3 DNA sequence: TGTGCCAGCAGTTACGGAGGGGGCGAAAATTACGAGCAGTACTTC. It yields the protein CASSYGGGENYEQYF.